A single sample gave rise to the 4 T cell receptor beta chains below, sequenced in a study of T cell responses to AZD1222 COVID-19 vaccine. TCRdb's copy holds only in-frame clones and misses some; the assay was immunoSEQ multiplex PCR. Of roughly 110,000 clones in the sample, approximately 83% were seen once. This material consisted of peripheral blood, taken on day 0 of AZD1222 vaccination. These receptors were taken from an adult in good health.

The V and J genes are TRBV28 and TRBJ1-4; TRBD1 aligns across 9 bases. CDR3 length: 15 amino acids. Per germline, CDR1 MDHEN and CDR2 SYDVKM. Trimming took 1 base from V and 5 from J; bases not matched to a gene: 2. CDR3 residues: CASSLLGQGNEKLFF. The CDR3 coding sequence is TGTGCCAGCAGTTTATTGGGACAGGGCAATGAAAAACTGTTTTTT. Based on the CDR3 plus reference TRBV28 and TRBJ1-4, the full variable domain is DVKVTQSSRYLVKRTGEKVFLECVQDMDHENMFWYRQDPGLGLRLIYFSYDVKMKEKGDIPEGYSVSREKKERFSLILESASTNQTSMYLCASSLLGQGNEKLFFGSGTQLSVL.

In regard to this clone: This same CDR3 is encoded by further DNA sequences in the sample. The CDR3 sequence: CSARTGNQPQHF. DNA of the CDR3: TGCAGCGCCCGTACAGGTAACCAGCCCCAGCATTTT. The V and J genes are TRBV29-1 and TRBJ1-5; D might be TRBD1 (5 bases). The germline V gene encodes CDR1 SQVTM and CDR2 ANQGSEA. This CDR3 region has 12 residues. V lost 7 bases and J lost 7, with 14 bases in between.

V is TRBV7-6 and J is TRBJ2-6; perhaps TRBD1 as D (6 bases). This CDR3 spans 18 amino acids. V was pared by 6 bases and J by 4 bases, with 22 bases between. Germline V CDR1 and CDR2: SGHVS, FNYEAQ. CDR3 sequence reads: CASRSPQGTSAGANVLTF. DNA of the CDR3: TGTGCCAGCAGATCACCGCAGGGGACCTCTGCGGGGGCCAACGTCCTGACTTTC. The full variable domain, in which reference TRBV7-6 and TRBJ2-6 provide the parts outside the CDR3, is GAGVSQSPRYKVTKRGQDVALRCDPISGHVSLYWYRQALGQGPEFLTYFNYEAQQDKSGLPNDRFSAERPEGSISTLTIQRTEQRDSAMYRCASRSPQGTSAGANVLTFGAGSRLTVL.

The CDR3 DNA follows: TGTGCCAGCAGCCAAGATGGTGAACAGGGGGTATCTGGAAACACCATATATTTT. Protein: CASSQDGEQGVSGNTIYF. This chain links TRBV3-1 (or the pseudogene TRBV3-2) with TRBJ1-3; TRBD1 matches at 8 bases. Germline V lookup: CDR1 LGHDT, CDR2 YNNKEL (reference sequence). Trimming removed 0 bases from V and 1 base from J; junction bases left unmatched: 8. The CDR3 is 18 amino acids.